Shown below are 8 T cell receptor beta chains from a single sample sequenced in a study of human T cells and chemical hapten exposure. MiXCR, applied by TCRdb to the RACE reads, yields one record per CDR3 protein. This table holds some 82,000 distinct CDR3 sequences, 6.5% to 8% found once. As for time point: patch test 2, 6 weeks after DPC sensitization. This sample's treatment: therapeutic diphenylcyclopropenone sensitization with weekly scalp DPC. The specimen was whole blood, collected in connection with sensitization to the hapten diphenylcyclopropenone (DPC). These receptors were collected from a woman aged 25 to 39 with alopecia areata. Some clones in this sample may be carry-over from other donors' samples.

At least ten counts were recorded for this clonotype. V usage is TRBV18 and J usage is TRBJ2-7; unclear D gene. The V gene's germline CDR1 is KGHSH and CDR2 LQKENI. Trimming stripped 0 bases from V and 2 bases from J, with 8 bases between. The CDR3 is made up of 14 amino acids. The CDR3 DNA reads TGTGCCAGCTCACCACCGAATACAGCCTACGAGCAGTACTTC. This encodes CASSPPNTAYEQYF.

Regarding this clonotype: A read error may account for a junction end that differs from germline. The genes are TRBV11-2 and TRBJ1-1; 10 nucleotides agree with TRBD1. Germline-derived CDR1 and CDR2 are SGHAT and FQNNGV. The CDR3 runs 16 residues. The CDR3 loop is CASSLDRGLIRTEAFF. As DNA, the CDR3 is TGTGCCAGCAGCCTAGACAGGGGGCTGATCAGGACTGAAGCTTTCTTT.

This clonotype has a count of ten or more. The gene calls are TRBV7-9 and TRBJ2-7, with a weak D call TRBD1 (6 bases). CDR3 size: 14 residues. V lost 4 bases and J 4 bases, leaving 14 bases between the germline ends. CDR1 is SEHNR and CDR2 is FQNEAQ in the germline V gene (reference sequence). DNA for the CDR3: TGTGCCAGCAGCTCCCGGACCCAGGGGTACGAGCAGTACTTC. This gives the protein CASSSRTQGYEQYF.

In this sample, this clonotype turned up many times. The V call is TRBV10-2, the J call TRBJ1-1; D unclear. The CDR3 runs to 13 residues. Trimming took 8 bases from V and 1 from J, leaving 11 bases between them. CDR1 and CDR2 (germline): WSHSY, SAAADI. The CDR3 region has the DNA TGCGCCAGCCAGGCAGGCTCGAACACTGAAGCTTTCTTT. As protein: CASQAGSNTEAFF.

This clonotype was picked up many times. V usage is TRBV4-1 and J usage is TRBJ1-1; no firm D call. This CDR3 is 14 amino acids long. Trimming took off 3 bases at V and 8 bases at J, with 16 bases between the two ends. The germline gives CDR1 MGHRA, CDR2 YSYEKL. The CDR3 sequence: CASSHPGRGAEAFF. The DNA for the CDR3 is TGCGCCAGCAGCCATCCGGGGAGAGGTGCCGAAGCTTTCTTT.

This clonotype was picked up a small number of times. The V call is TRBV5-1, the J call TRBJ1-1, with a weak D call TRBD1 (6 bases). Per germline, CDR1 SGHRS and CDR2 YFSETQ. Trimming took off 4 bases at V and 1 base at J, with 17 bases between the two ends. This CDR3 is built from 16 residues. CDR3 protein: CASSHLMTGANTEAFF. CDR3 in DNA: TGCGCCAGCAGCCACTTAATGACAGGAGCGAACACTGAAGCTTTCTTT.

This chain uses TRBV7-9 with TRBJ1-1; 9 bases fit TRBD1. Germline trimming cut 5 bases from V and 8 bases from J; bases unmatched to any gene: 9. This CDR3 contains 14 residues. The germline gives CDR1 SEHNR, CDR2 FQNEAQ (reference sequence). The CDR3 DNA follows: TGTGCCAGCAGCAGATGGGGACAGGGAAGGGAAGCTTTCTTT. This translates into CASSRWGQGREAFF.

This clonotype has a count of ten or more. This chain connects TRBV7-9 to TRBJ2-3; 9 bases agree with TRBD2. CDR1 SEHNR and CDR2 FQNEAQ come from the germline V gene (reference sequence). The V segment lost 7 bases and the J segment 5 bases; nucleotides outside the gene matches: 10. This CDR3 comprises 15 residues. The CDR3, as DNA: TGTGCCAGCAATACAGCGGGGGGCCGGGGAGATACGCAGTATTTT. This sequence encodes CASNTAGGRGDTQYF.